These 27 T cell receptor beta chains share one sample of origin, sequenced in a study of T-cell memory formation after mild COVID-19. TCRdb fed the 5' RACE reads into MiXCR, producing one record per CDR3 protein. The repertoire holds fewer than 140,000 distinct CDR3 sequences, with approximately 13% as singletons. The sample comprised PBMCs or a T cell subset sorted from them (not recorded which). These receptor sequences come from an adult woman who had mild COVID-19 (a few samples of this study predate the infection). Cell type and time point are not known.

Here the CDR3 DNA reads TGTGCCACCAGGGACTCCCTGCTTCAGCCCCAGCATTTT. Residues: CATRDSLLQPQHF. This chain joins TRBV15 and TRBJ1-5; no clear D. Germline V gives CDR1 LNHNV, CDR2 YYDKDF (reference sequence). This CDR3 comprises 13 residues. Trimming left V 6 bases short and J 6 bases short, with 12 bases between.

This clonotype has at least ten counts. The J gene is TRBJ2-7, the V gene TRBV29-1; 9 bases agree with TRBD1. V trimming: 2 bases; J trimming: 3 bases; junction bases outside the gene matches: 2. The CDR3 runs to 13 residues. The germline V gene has CDR1 SQVTM and CDR2 ANQGSEA. The CDR3 sequence: CSVESGQGYEQYF. The CDR3 DNA follows: TGCAGCGTTGAATCGGGACAGGGCTACGAGCAGTACTTC.

The V and J genes are TRBV5-1 and TRBJ2-7, with TRBD1 matching over 7 bases. Germline V gene sequence: CDR1 SGHRS, CDR2 YFSETQ. The ends lost 4 bases at V and 2 bases at J; junction bases unmatched: 12. The CDR3 loop spans 16 amino acids. The chain's CDR3 is CASSPITGDGPYEQYF. CDR3 nucleotide sequence: TGCGCCAGCAGCCCTATTACAGGGGACGGCCCCTACGAGCAGTACTTC.

In its sample, this clonotype was seen a few times. The chain links TRBV4-1 to TRBJ2-7; D unclear. Trimming removed 0 bases at V and 0 bases at J, with 9 bases between. Germline V gene data show CDR1 as MGHRA and CDR2 as YSYEKL. The CDR3 is made up of 15 amino acids. Here the CDR3 reads CASSQEASRSYEQYF. CDR3 coding DNA: TGCGCCAGCAGCCAAGAGGCCAGCCGCTCCTACGAGCAGTACTTC.

V gene TRBV4-1 combines with J gene TRBJ1-1; D is possibly TRBD1 (5 bases). V dropped 3 bases and J dropped 4 bases, with 21 bases sitting between them. Germline values: CDR1 MGHRA, CDR2 YSYEKL. The CDR3 is 17 residues long. The CDR3, as DNA: TGCGCCAGCAGCCAGTCTGGCCTTGGGCAGGGAATCACTGAAGCTTTCTTT. This codes for CASSQSGLGQGITEAFF.

The sample holds one count of this clonotype. The J gene is TRBJ2-1, the V gene TRBV3-1, with D perhaps being TRBD1 or TRBD2 (5 bases each). Germline V gene lookup returns CDR1 LGHDT and CDR2 YNNKEL (reference sequence). The CDR3 is 15 residues long. V was shortened by 1 base and J by 2 bases, with 9 bases between the two germline ends. The CDR3: CASSQVWGTYNEQFF. In nucleotides, the CDR3 is TGTGCCAGCAGCCAAGTATGGGGGACCTACAATGAGCAGTTCTTC.

The CDR3 region is CSVEGWTGAEDYEQYF. CDR3 DNA sequence: TGCAGCGTTGAAGGCTGGACAGGGGCCGAAGATTACGAGCAGTACTTC. The genes are TRBV29-1 and TRBJ2-7, with 9 nucleotides matching TRBD1. The germline gives CDR1 SQVTM, CDR2 ANQGSEA. V was pared by 1 base and J by 4 bases, with 11 bases of the junction left unmatched. The CDR3 runs 16 residues.

This clonotype has more than one count but fewer than ten. The V and J genes are TRBV19 and TRBJ2-7, with TRBD2 matching over 9 bases. The CDR3 sequence is 15 residues long. CDR1 is LNHDA and CDR2 is SQIVND in the germline V gene (reference sequence). V was pared by 3 bases and J by 4 bases, with 7 bases of the junction left unmatched. CDR3 DNA sequence: TGTGCCAGTAGTATTGCTCTAGCGGGATCATACGAGCAGTACTTC. This sequence encodes CASSIALAGSYEQYF.

In its sample, this clonotype was seen a few times. The V call is TRBV6-6, the J call TRBJ2-1; TRBD1 is a possible D gene (6 bases). Trimming took off 0 bases at V and 4 bases at J, with 10 bases between the two ends. The germline CDR1 and CDR2 sequences are MNHNY and SVGAGI (reference sequence). This CDR3 has 15 residues. CDR3 bases: TGTGCCAGCAGTTACTCATACACAGGGTACAATGAGCAGTTCTTC. Translation gives CASSYSYTGYNEQFF.

This chain joins TRBV5-1 and TRBJ1-2; D remains ambiguous. The CDR3 runs 15 residues. V was clipped by 0 bases and J by 4 bases, with 13 bases between them. Germline V gene data show CDR1 as SGHRS and CDR2 as YFSETQ. The CDR3 loop reads CASSLEEGVGYGYTF. The CDR3 bases are TGCGCCAGCAGCTTGGAGGAGGGTGTTGGCTATGGCTACACCTTC.

The CDR3 DNA is TGCAGTGCTAGAGATCAGGGCCTGGAGCAGTACTTC. This gives the protein CSARDQGLEQYF. V usage is TRBV20-1 and J usage is TRBJ2-7; D might be TRBD1 (5 bases). Germline CDR1 and CDR2: DFQATT and SNEGSKA (reference sequence). Trimming took off 0 bases at V and 7 bases at J, with 10 bases between the two ends. This CDR3 contains 12 residues.

This clonotype was observed a few times. The chain combines TRBV3-1 with TRBJ1-2; D is perhaps TRBD1 (6 bases). The ends were cut back, 6 bases at V and 8 bases at J, with 25 bases in the middle. The V gene's germline CDR1 is LGHDT and CDR2 YNNKEL (reference sequence). CDR3 size: 16 residues. CDR3 in DNA: TGTGCCAGCAGTCCCTACCATACAGGGCCGGGTAGGGGCTACACCTTC. It yields the protein CASSPYHTGPGRGYTF.

The rearrangement links TRBV4-1 to TRBJ2-7, with D unclear. The CDR3 is 17 residues long. V lost 0 bases, J lost 1 base, and 16 bases lay in between. In germline, CDR1 is MGHRA, CDR2 YSYEKL. This CDR3 is CASSQDPLFSSSYEQYF. CDR3 coding DNA: TGCGCCAGCAGCCAAGATCCTTTGTTCAGTAGTTCCTACGAGCAGTACTTC.

The CDR3 sequence is CASSFRPADYEQYF. The CDR3 coding sequence is TGTGCCAGCAGTTTCCGACCCGCCGACTACGAGCAGTACTTC. The chain uses TRBV28 and TRBJ2-7; D call uncertain. The CDR3 extends over 14 amino acids. Germline CDR1 is MDHEN and CDR2 is SYDVKM. V was shortened by 3 bases and J by 3 bases, with 12 bases between the two germline ends. Filled out from reference TRBV28 and TRBJ2-7, the complete variable domain reads DVKVTQSSRYLVKRTGEKVFLECVQDMDHENMFWYRQDPGLGLRLIYFSYDVKMKEKGDIPEGYSVSREKKERFSLILESASTNQTSMYLCASSFRPADYEQYFGPGTRLTVT.

The chain uses TRBV7-2 and TRBJ2-2; 11 positions agree with TRBD2. This CDR3 region has 15 residues. Germline CDR1 is SGHTA and CDR2 is FQGNSA. V shed 6 bases and J 4 bases; nucleotides not matched to a gene: 4. The DNA of the CDR3 is TGTGCCAGCAGTTTACTAGCGGGGGTCACCGGGGAGCTGTTTTTT. It translates to CASSLLAGVTGELFF.

The V gene is TRBV20-1, the J gene TRBJ2-3; a possible D gene is TRBD2 (6 bases). Germline V lookup: CDR1 DFQATT, CDR2 SNEGSKA (reference sequence). The CDR3 loop spans 15 amino acids. Trimming took off 2 bases at V and 0 bases at J, with 12 bases between the two ends. The CDR3 loop reads CSARKEGSSTDTQYF. The CDR3 DNA reads TGCAGTGCTAGAAAGGAGGGATCTAGCACAGATACGCAGTATTTT.

This clonotype was found a few times. The gene calls are TRBV4-3 and TRBJ2-1, with D unclear. V was clipped by 0 bases and J by 6 bases, with 6 bases between them. Looked up from germline, CDR1 is LGHNA and CDR2 is YSLEER. This CDR3 is 13 amino acids long. CDR3 DNA: TGCGCCAGCAGCCAAGATAGAAGCAATGAGCAGTTCTTC. Its translation: CASSQDRSNEQFF.

This clonotype was found a few times. The J gene is TRBJ1-2, the V gene TRBV30; 9 bases are shared with TRBD1. From germline, CDR1 is GTSNPN and CDR2 SVGIG (reference sequence). This CDR3 is built from 14 residues. J gave up 7 bases and V 2 bases, and 8 bases lay outside the gene matches. The CDR3 nucleotides read TGTGCCTGGAGTTCGGGACAGGGAATATCTGGCTACACCTTC. It encodes CAWSSGQGISGYTF.

This clonotype was counted a few times. The rearrangement links TRBV20-1 to TRBJ1-1; D is uncertain. Between the trimmed V and J ends, which lost 3 bases and 5 bases, there was a span of 13 bases. Germline V lookup: CDR1 DFQATT, CDR2 SNEGSKA (reference sequence). CDR3 length equals 13 residues. In nucleotides, the CDR3 is TGCAGTGCTAGTTGGAGGGTGAGAACTGAAGCTTTCTTT. It translates to CSASWRVRTEAFF.

This clonotype has just a few counts. This chain connects TRBV7-9 to TRBJ2-1; TRBD2 agrees at 7 bases. J gave up 3 bases and V 2 bases, and 13 bases lay outside the gene matches. Germline V gives CDR1 SEHNR, CDR2 FQNEAQ (reference sequence). CDR3 length: 18 residues. The CDR3 protein is CASSLIPPTSESYNEQFF. The CDR3 bases are TGTGCCAGCAGCTTAATCCCCCCAACTAGCGAGAGCTACAATGAGCAGTTCTTC. Drawing the rest from reference TRBV7-9 and TRBJ2-1, the complete variable domain is DTGVSQNPRHKITKRGQNVTFRCDPISEHNRLYWYRQTLGQGPEFLTYFQNEAQLEKSRLLSDRFSAERPKGSFSTLEIQRTEQGDSAMYLCASSLIPPTSESYNEQFFGPGTRLTVL.

This clonotype turned up a few times. The rearrangement links TRBV4-3 to TRBJ1-1; D is perhaps TRBD1 (5 bases). Trimming cost V 1 base and J 4 bases, with 10 bases left between them. CDR1 and CDR2 from the germline V gene are LGHNA and YSLEER. This CDR3 has 14 residues. The chain's CDR3 is CASSQGGAVTEAFF. The CDR3, as DNA: TGCGCCAGCAGCCAAGGAGGGGCGGTCACTGAAGCTTTCTTT.

J is TRBJ2-3 and V is TRBV7-6; D assignment may be TRBD1 or TRBD2 (5 bases each). CDR3 length: 15 amino acids. CDR1 and CDR2 from the germline V gene are SGHVS and FNYEAQ. Between the trimmed V and J ends, which lost 1 base and 4 bases, there was a span of 12 bases. CDR3 residues: CASSLDSGTSDTQYF. The CDR3 nucleotides read TGTGCCAGCAGCTTAGATTCCGGGACCTCAGATACGCAGTATTTT.

J is TRBJ2-7 and V is TRBV19; D is uncertain. Germline assignment: CDR1 LNHDA and CDR2 SQIVND (reference sequence). CDR3 length equals 11 residues. V was cut by 1 base and J by 6 bases, with 4 bases left in between. CDR3 nucleotides: TGTGCCAGTAGTATAGGGACCGAGCAGTACTTC. Its translation: CASSIGTEQYF.

The chain recombines TRBV20-1 with TRBJ1-4, with D hard to call. This CDR3 region has 15 residues. Trimming removed 0 bases at V and 0 bases at J, with 8 bases between. The germline V gene encodes CDR1 DFQATT and CDR2 SNEGSKA (reference sequence). The CDR3 protein is CSARDLSSTNEKLFF. The CDR3 nucleotides read TGCAGTGCTAGAGATCTCTCGTCAACTAATGAAAAACTGTTTTTT.

This clonotype was detected ten times or more. The CDR3 DNA reads as TGTGCCAGCAGCCTTACTCGGGATGAGCAGTTCTTC. Its protein is CASSLTRDEQFF. The chain joins TRBV11-2 to TRBJ2-1; no clear D gene. The CDR3 is 12 residues long. CDR1 SGHAT and CDR2 FQNNGV come from the germline V gene. V shed 5 bases and J shed 8 bases, with 10 bases lying between them.

This clonotype has a count of ten or more. V usage is TRBV4-3 and J usage is TRBJ2-7; D perhaps matches TRBD1 (6 bases). V was pared by 5 bases and J by 3 bases, with 17 bases between. This CDR3 region has 15 residues. CDR1 and CDR2 from the germline V gene are LGHNA and YSLEER. The CDR3 DNA sequence: TGCGCCAGCAGCATATCCCAGGGGATGTACTACGAGCAGTACTTC. It specifies CASSISQGMYYEQYF.

This clonotype appeared many times. The chain is built from TRBV7-9 and TRBJ2-7; D call uncertain. This CDR3 spans 14 amino acids. Trimming left V 3 bases short and J 5 bases short, with 14 bases between. Germline values: CDR1 SEHNR, CDR2 FQNEAQ (reference sequence). The CDR3 loop is CASSLPPPVHEQYF. The CDR3 DNA follows: TGTGCCAGCAGCTTGCCCCCCCCGGTCCACGAGCAGTACTTC.